The 13 T cell receptor beta chains below were found in one sample sequenced in a study of T-cell memory formation after mild COVID-19. MiXCR was run by TCRdb on the 5' RACE reads, yielding one entry per CDR3 protein. The sample has about 190,000 distinct CDR3 sequences, about 18% seen once. Material: PBMCs or a T cell subset sorted from them (not recorded which). Receptors originate from an adult woman who had mild COVID-19 (a few samples of this study predate the infection). Cell type and time point are not known.

This clonotype has just a few counts. CDR3 in DNA: TGTGCCAGCAGCCAAGATCTGGGAGGAGGGGACAGCACAGATACGCAGTATTTT. Translated, it gives CASSQDLGGGDSTDTQYF. The chain recombines TRBV3-1 with TRBJ2-3; TRBD2 is a possible D gene (6 bases). This CDR3 has 18 residues. Germline-derived CDR1 and CDR2 are LGHDT and YNNKEL (reference sequence). Trimming removed 0 bases from V and 0 bases from J, with 16 bases in between.

V gene TRBV30 combines with J gene TRBJ1-1; the D is unclear. The CDR3 is 12 amino acids. V dropped 5 bases and J dropped 11 bases, with 18 bases sitting between them. Germline CDR1 and CDR2: GTSNPN and SVGIG (reference sequence). The CDR3 protein is CAWEGYTGVAFF. The CDR3 nucleotides read TGTGCCTGGGAAGGCTATACCGGGGTCGCTTTCTTT.

The J gene is TRBJ1-3, the V gene TRBV6-5; D is possibly TRBD1 (5 bases). Trimming took 3 bases from V and 4 from J, leaving 10 bases between them. Germline V lookup: CDR1 MNHEY, CDR2 SVGAGI. This CDR3 region has 14 residues. The CDR3 reads CASSYRGVGNTIYF. The CDR3 DNA follows: TGTGCCAGCAGTTATCGAGGGGTCGGAAACACCATATATTTT.

This clonotype was detected only a few times. The rearrangement joins TRBV20-1 to TRBJ2-5; D is uncertain. CDR1 DFQATT and CDR2 SNEGSKA come from the germline V gene (reference sequence). This CDR3 has 11 residues. V was shortened by 8 bases and J by 5 bases, with 12 bases between the two germline ends. The CDR3 region is CSCGAAETQYF. The DNA of the CDR3 is TGCAGTTGTGGCGCCGCGGAGACCCAGTACTTC.

This clonotype was recorded a few times. The chain uses TRBV6-4 and TRBJ2-5, with 10 positions matching TRBD1. The CDR3 is made up of 20 amino acids. V was pared by 2 bases and J by 2 bases, with 17 bases of the junction left unmatched. Germline-derived CDR1 and CDR2 are MRHNA and SNTAGT. The chain's CDR3 is CASSDRSVAIGDRGQETQYF. The DNA of the CDR3 is TGTGCCAGCAGTGACCGGTCGGTGGCCATTGGGGACAGGGGTCAAGAGACCCAGTACTTC.

The chain joins TRBV27 to TRBJ1-6, with D possibly being TRBD1 (5 bases). The germline V and J ends were trimmed by 2 bases and 10 bases, with 24 bases remaining between them. Germline V gene lookup returns CDR1 MNHEY and CDR2 SMNVEV (reference sequence). The CDR3 length is 18 residues. The CDR3 protein is CASSLRGVPVGSKSPLHF. Here the CDR3 DNA reads TGTGCCAGCAGTTTACGAGGGGTCCCAGTCGGTAGTAAGTCACCCCTCCACTTT.

This clonotype was seen a handful of times. The chain carries TRBV10-3 and TRBJ2-1; TRBD1 aligns across 9 bases. CDR1 is ENHRY and CDR2 is SYGVKD in the germline V gene. This CDR3 contains 12 residues. V lost 8 bases and J lost 8; bases outside the gene matches: 4. The DNA for the CDR3 is TGTGCCATCGGGGGACAGGGCCATGAGCAGTTCTTC. Residues: CAIGGQGHEQFF.

In DNA, the CDR3 is TGTGCCAGCAGTTACTCCACCCGGGCCATTCAGTACTTC. It codes for CASSYSTRAIQYF. The J gene is TRBJ2-4, the V gene TRBV6-6; D not resolved. Trimming left V 0 bases short and J 9 bases short, with 9 bases between. The CDR3 is made up of 13 amino acids. Looked up from germline, CDR1 is MNHNY and CDR2 is SVGAGI (reference sequence).

The CDR3 spells CASSTSGNTGELFF. The CDR3 region has the DNA TGTGCCAGCAGTACTAGCGGGAACACCGGGGAGCTGTTTTTT. The chain couples TRBV7-3 to TRBJ2-2; 8 bases match TRBD2. V was clipped by 6 bases and J by 1 base; unmatched bases: 1. Germline assignment: CDR1 SGHTA and CDR2 FQGTGA. This CDR3 is built from 14 residues. The full variable domain, completed using reference TRBV7-3 and TRBJ2-2, is GAGVSQTPSNKVTEKGKYVELRCDPISGHTALYWYRQSLGQGPEFLIYFQGTGAADDSGLPNDRFFAVRPEGSVSTLKIQRTERGDSAVYLCASSTSGNTGELFFGEGSRLTVL.

The V and J genes are TRBV7-7 and TRBJ2-5; possibly TRBD1 for D (5 bases). This CDR3 has 13 residues. With 2 bases removed from V and 4 bases from J, the gap between germline ends came to 8 bases. From germline, CDR1 is SSHAT and CDR2 FNYEAQ (reference sequence). The DNA for the CDR3 is TGTGCCAGCAGCTTAAAAGGGGCAGAGACCCAGTACTTC. Its protein is CASSLKGAETQYF.

In its sample, this clonotype was seen a few times. V usage is TRBV21-1 and J usage is TRBJ1-1; the D segment call TRBD1 is taken from the table without a DNA check. TRBV21-1 counts as a pseudogene. This CDR3 contains 17 residues. The DNA for the CDR3 is TGTGCCAGCAGCAAACATGGAGGGACAGGGATGAACACTGAAGCTTTCTTT. Encoded protein: CASSKHGGTGMNTEAFF.

The V gene is TRBV20-1, the J gene TRBJ1-1; D unclear. CDR1 and CDR2 (germline): DFQATT, SNEGSKA (reference sequence). The length of the CDR3 is 13 residues. V dropped 5 bases and J dropped 0 bases, with 10 bases sitting between them. The CDR3 here is CSALDGMNTEAFF. The CDR3 nucleotides read TGCAGTGCTTTAGACGGCATGAACACTGAAGCTTTCTTT.

V and J are TRBV7-9 and TRBJ1-2, with TRBD1 matching 9 bases. Germline trimming cut 5 bases from V and 7 bases from J; bases unmatched to any gene: 14. The germline CDR1 and CDR2 sequences are SEHNR and FQNEAQ (reference sequence). This CDR3 is 16 amino acids long. As DNA, the CDR3 is TGTGCCAGCAGCCCAAGTCTCACAGGGGGCGCGGCTGGCTACACCTTC. Translation: CASSPSLTGGAAGYTF.